This TCR beta chain was sequenced in a study of shared clonotypes between healthy human individuals (dated by TCRdb to 2018 to 2020). For context, the study as a whole: The cohort comprised a couple of women and three men aged 18 to 49 years. Libraries were prepared and TCR repertoires were sequenced by different laboratories using diverse techniques, in order to increase sequencing depth and limit assay-specific biases. Each donor's leukapheresis produced roughly between roughly 0.85 and 9 billion PBMCs. Per donor, three plates each were used for CD4 naive and CD4 memory, two for CD8 naive, and one for CD8 memory. To estimate repertoire size and how much clonotypes are shared between individuals, the study performed deep sequencing of blood TCR repertoires from about five healthy adults.

What the authors observed across the whole study: About 5% of naive CD4, 3.5% of naive CD8, roughly 2.5% of memory CD4, and 0.4% of memory CD8 clonotypes were shared across several donors. Naive subsets generally had larger estimated clonotype richness than memory subsets did. Sampling was limited to blood, and TCR repertoires in tissue likely differ from TCR repertoires in blood. The small number of donors limited the genetic and exposure-history diversity represented. Pairwise subsampling led to the expectation that sequencing depth would affect the degree of clonotype sharing among donors. Compared with non-shared clonotypes, the clonotypes found in all four sorted-subset donors had higher generation probabilities. Even with the large sequencing depth, rarefaction of the sorted-subset datasets indicated that sequencing was incomplete.

Using the deep immunoSEQ assay, multiplex PCR amplified TCR CDR3 regions from genomic DNA. Extracted genomic DNA from each cell subset was spread evenly across all wells of several immunoSEQ 96-well plates, with each plate serving as a replicate. For sorted subsets, each replicate PCR was loaded with around 200 ng genomic DNA, equivalent to approximately 27,000 T cell genomes. Purified libraries were quantified with a Qubit 3.0 fluorometer, sized on a Bioanalyzer 2100, and re-quantified with the KAPA Library Quantification kit. Every immunoSEQ 96-well plate was sequenced on a dedicated single-read 150-cycle Illumina NextSeq 550 flow cell. Concerning the study's data processing: Because the immunoSEQ output included only junctional sequences and no quality scores, the filtering could not be the same as the filtering used for full-length reads. Sequences were annotated with PyIR, a Python wrapper for IgBLAST v1.9, using IMGT germline references to assign V/J genes and CDR3. Any read was removed if the V/J assignment was weak (E-value above 1e-6), the CDR3 was missing, or the read contained stop codons, out-of-frame junctions, or ambiguous translated residues. A V3J clonotype was defined by an identical inferred V gene, J gene, and CDR3 amino acid sequence. Percentage overlap between repertoires was computed as shared unique clonotypes divided by the size of the smaller repertoire. RTK rarefaction, the Chao1 estimator, and Recon v2.1 estimates of unobserved clonotypes were used to assess repertoire richness. OLGA was used to compute generation probabilities for all TCRbeta clonotypes that the gDNA method yielded from a few donors. TCRdb obtained this table from immuneACCESS and retained in-frame rearrangements with V and J assigned. These tables miss some clones; where compared with another copy, unresolved V genes account for less than half of the shortfall, and the remainder is unexplained. V and J calls plus clone size are reproduced from that table; the DNA served to infer D and trimming. The sample table lists 2,500,000 or so clones, around nine tenths of them with a count of one. The ten largest clonotypes hold around 0.15% of the sample.

With regard to this clone: Its specific antigen is unknown. Within one base of it there is no much larger clone, and no base qualities were kept.

The donors were healthy, HIV-negative adults who had no recently reported acute infections or vaccinations. Every donor was a Caucasian adult living in Nashville, Tennessee, USA. CD4+ T cells were enriched by magnetic negative selection; naive cells were then positively selected on CD45RA, and the negative fraction formed the memory subset. After blood collection by leukapheresis, PBMCs were isolated using Ficoll-Histopaque density gradient centrifugation and then cryopreserved in the vapor phase of liquid nitrogen. Analytical flow cytometry was used to check the purity and quantity of every magnetically sorted T cell population. Genomic DNA was isolated from every sorted fraction and measured by UV absorbance on a Nanodrop 2000c. According to the germline V gene (reference sequence), CDR1 reads MNHNY and CDR2 reads SVGAGI. Trimmed from V: 6 bases; trimmed from J: 12 bases; junction bases lacking a gene match: 8. Including cysteine and phenylalanine, the CDR3 has 14 amino acids. The sequence is cut down to CDR3 DNA, 42 bases in frame from base 1.

The TCR sequence derives from a young man in good health. The chain couples TRBV6-6 to TRBJ1-6; 10 central nucleotides agree with TRBD1. Material for sequencing was naive CD4+ T cells sorted from blood. Per the publication, the cell subset or site label means: CD45RA+ positively selected. The CDR3 region: CASSPTGGPLPLHF. At the DNA level, the sequence is TGTGCCAGCAGCCCGACAGGGGGCCCCTTACCCCTCCACTTT.